This entry concerns a single T cell receptor beta chain. The antigen is unknown. Being one base from a much bigger clone, this may be a read error. These data belong to a study of glioma-infiltrating T cells. Notes on the study in general: Only very few CDR3 sequences appeared in both tissue and blood.

Amplification of TCR alpha and beta CDR3 regions from RNA used iRepertoire nested multiplex PCR. TCRdb processed the multiplex PCR reads anew with MiXCR; each CDR3 protein has one entry. The table shows some 90,000 distinct CDR3 sequences, with around 37% occurring only once. The CDR3 loop spans 16 amino acids. The germline V gene has CDR1 SGHTS and CDR2 YDEGEE. The specimen sequenced was glioma tissue, nonneoplastic brain tissue, or PBMCs (not recorded which). The clonotype originates from a human donor with low-grade glioma or glioblastoma, undergoing nonglioma brain surgery, or in good health (not recorded which). The chain carries TRBV5-8 and TRBJ1-1; D remains ambiguous. CDR3 bases: TGTCCCAGCAGCTTGCGATCCAGGAGAGCGAACACTGAAGCTTTCTTT. This translates into CPSSLRSRRANTEAFF.